Listed below are T cell receptor beta chains from one sample, sequenced in a study of T cell clones after liver transplantation. Profiling relied on immunoSEQ multiplex PCR, and the TCRdb table lists in-frame clones only, not all of them. The profile shows about 76,000 clones, approximately 82% of them singletons. This specimen was CD4+ T cells from blood, taken at the 22-month timepoint. The receptors shown here come from a human patient who received a liver transplant. Part of the T cell pool may stem from the graft donor. Each CDR3 is given with its conserved first and last residue.

TRBV28	TRBJ2-1	CASSPGGSINEQFF
TRBV6-5	TRBJ2-1	CASSSDRRQGYNEQFF
TRBV18	TRBJ2-3	CASSTRTGRTDTQYF
TRBV7-7	TRBJ2-7	CASSSGGEQYF
TRBV7-9	TRBJ2-3	CASSTSVKWKGTDTQYF
TRBV7-7	TRBJ2-5	CASSSKAGPIGTQYF
TRBV9	TRBJ2-5	CASSVGLAGAETQYF
TRBV4-2	TRBJ1-6	CASSHDRGDSPLHF
TRBV5-1	TRBJ2-1	CASSWLAGGGNEQFF
TRBV30	TRBJ1-4	CAWSGFGTTKGKLFF
TRBV9	TRBJ2-3	CASSVVVGNTDTQYF
TRBV10-2	TRBJ2-1	CASSESFLGLADNEQFF
TRBV5-1	TRBJ2-7	CASSPDRAHYEQYF
TRBV14	TRBJ1-3	CASSQEIWSPGNTIYF
TRBV5-4	TRBJ2-1	CASSPRLLDEQFF